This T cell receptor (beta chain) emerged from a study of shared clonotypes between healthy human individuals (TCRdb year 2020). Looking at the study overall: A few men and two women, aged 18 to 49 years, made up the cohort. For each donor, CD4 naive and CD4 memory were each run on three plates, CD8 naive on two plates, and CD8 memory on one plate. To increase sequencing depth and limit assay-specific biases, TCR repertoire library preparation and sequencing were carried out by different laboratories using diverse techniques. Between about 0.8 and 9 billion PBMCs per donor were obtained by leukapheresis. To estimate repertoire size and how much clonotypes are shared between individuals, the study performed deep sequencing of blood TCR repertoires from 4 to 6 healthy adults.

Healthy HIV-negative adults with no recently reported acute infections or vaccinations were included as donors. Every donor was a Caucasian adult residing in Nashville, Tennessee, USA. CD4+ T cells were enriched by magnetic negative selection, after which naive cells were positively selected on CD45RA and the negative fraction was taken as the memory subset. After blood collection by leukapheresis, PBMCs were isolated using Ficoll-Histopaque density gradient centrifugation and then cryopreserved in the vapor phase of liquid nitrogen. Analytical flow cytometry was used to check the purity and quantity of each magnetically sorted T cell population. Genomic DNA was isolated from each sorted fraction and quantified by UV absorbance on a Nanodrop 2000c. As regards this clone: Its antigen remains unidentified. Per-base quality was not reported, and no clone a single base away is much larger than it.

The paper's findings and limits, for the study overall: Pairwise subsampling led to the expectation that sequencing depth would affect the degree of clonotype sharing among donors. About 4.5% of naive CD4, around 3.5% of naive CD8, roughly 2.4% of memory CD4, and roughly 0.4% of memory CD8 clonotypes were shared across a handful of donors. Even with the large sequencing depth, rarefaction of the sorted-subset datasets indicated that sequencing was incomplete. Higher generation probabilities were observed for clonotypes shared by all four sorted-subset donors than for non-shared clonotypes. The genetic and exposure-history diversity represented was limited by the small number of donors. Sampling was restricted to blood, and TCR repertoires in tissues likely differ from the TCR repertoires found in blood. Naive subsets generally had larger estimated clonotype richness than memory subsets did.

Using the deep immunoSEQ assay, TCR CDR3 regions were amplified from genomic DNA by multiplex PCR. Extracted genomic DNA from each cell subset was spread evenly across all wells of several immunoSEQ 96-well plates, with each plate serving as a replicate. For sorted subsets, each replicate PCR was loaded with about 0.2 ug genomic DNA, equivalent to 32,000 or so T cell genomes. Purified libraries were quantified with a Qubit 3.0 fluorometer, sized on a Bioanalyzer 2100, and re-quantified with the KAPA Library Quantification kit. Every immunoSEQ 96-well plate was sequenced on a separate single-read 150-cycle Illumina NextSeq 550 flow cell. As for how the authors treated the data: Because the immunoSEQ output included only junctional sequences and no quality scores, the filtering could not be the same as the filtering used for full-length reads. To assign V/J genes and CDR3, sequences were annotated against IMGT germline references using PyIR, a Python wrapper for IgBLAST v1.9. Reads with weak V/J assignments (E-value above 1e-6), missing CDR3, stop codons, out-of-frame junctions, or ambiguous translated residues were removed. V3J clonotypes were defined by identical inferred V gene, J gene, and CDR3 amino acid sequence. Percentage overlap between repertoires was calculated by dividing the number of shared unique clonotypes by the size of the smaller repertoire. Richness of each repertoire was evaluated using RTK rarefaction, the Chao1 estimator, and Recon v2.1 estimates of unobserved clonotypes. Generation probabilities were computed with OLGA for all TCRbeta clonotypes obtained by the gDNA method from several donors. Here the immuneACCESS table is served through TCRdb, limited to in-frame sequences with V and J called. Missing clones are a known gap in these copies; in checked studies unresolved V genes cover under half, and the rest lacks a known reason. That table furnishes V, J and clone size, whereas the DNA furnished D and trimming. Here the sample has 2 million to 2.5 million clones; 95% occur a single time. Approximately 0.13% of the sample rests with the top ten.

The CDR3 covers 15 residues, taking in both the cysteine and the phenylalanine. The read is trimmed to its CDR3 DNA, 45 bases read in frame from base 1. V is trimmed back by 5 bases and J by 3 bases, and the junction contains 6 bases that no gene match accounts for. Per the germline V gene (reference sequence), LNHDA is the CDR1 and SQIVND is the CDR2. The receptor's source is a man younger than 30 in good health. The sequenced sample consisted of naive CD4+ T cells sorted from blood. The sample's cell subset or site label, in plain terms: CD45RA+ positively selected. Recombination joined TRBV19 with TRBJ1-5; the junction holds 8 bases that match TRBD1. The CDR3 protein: CASSPWGQDNQPQHF. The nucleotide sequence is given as TGTGCCAGTAGTCCTTGGGGACAGGACAATCAGCCCCAGCATTTT.